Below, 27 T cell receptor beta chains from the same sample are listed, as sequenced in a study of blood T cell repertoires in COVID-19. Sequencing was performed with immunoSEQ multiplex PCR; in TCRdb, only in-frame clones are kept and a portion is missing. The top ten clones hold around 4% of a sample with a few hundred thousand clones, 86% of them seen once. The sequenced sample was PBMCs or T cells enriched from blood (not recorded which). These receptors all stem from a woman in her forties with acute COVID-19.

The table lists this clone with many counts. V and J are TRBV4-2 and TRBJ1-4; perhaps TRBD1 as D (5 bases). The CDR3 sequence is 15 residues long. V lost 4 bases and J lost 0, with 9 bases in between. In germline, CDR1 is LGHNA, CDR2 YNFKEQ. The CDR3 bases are TGTGCCAGCAGCCGGGGGGATGCAACTAATGAAAAACTGTTTTTT. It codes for CASSRGDATNEKLFF.

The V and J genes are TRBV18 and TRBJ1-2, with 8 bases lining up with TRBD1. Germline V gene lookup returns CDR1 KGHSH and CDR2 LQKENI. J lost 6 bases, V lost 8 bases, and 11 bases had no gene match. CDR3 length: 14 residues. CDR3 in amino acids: CASTPQDRVDGYTF. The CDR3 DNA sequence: TGTGCCAGCACCCCACAGGACAGGGTTGATGGCTACACCTTC. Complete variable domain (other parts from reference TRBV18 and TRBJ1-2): NAGVMQNPRHLVRRRGQEARLRCSPMKGHSHVYWYRQLPEEGLKFMVYLQKENIIDESGMPKERFSAEFPKEGPSILRIQQVVRGDSAAYFCASTPQDRVDGYTFGSGTRLTVV.

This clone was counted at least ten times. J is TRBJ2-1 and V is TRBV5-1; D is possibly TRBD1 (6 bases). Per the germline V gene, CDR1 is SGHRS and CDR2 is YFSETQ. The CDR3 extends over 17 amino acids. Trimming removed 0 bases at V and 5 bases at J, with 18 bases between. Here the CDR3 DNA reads TGCGCCAGCAGCTTGGCGACAGGATCCCGATCCCACAATGAGCAGTTCTTC. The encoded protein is CASSLATGSRSHNEQFF.

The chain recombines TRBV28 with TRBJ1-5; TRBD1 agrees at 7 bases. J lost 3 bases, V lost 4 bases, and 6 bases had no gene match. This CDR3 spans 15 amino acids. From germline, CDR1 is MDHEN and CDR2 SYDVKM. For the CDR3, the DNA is TGTGCCAGCAGTTCGGGACAGCCTACCAATCAGCCCCAGCATTTT. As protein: CASSSGQPTNQPQHF. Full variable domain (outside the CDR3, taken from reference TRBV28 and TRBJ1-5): DVKVTQSSRYLVKRTGEKVFLECVQDMDHENMFWYRQDPGLGLRLIYFSYDVKMKEKGDIPEGYSVSREKKERFSLILESASTNQTSMYLCASSSGQPTNQPQHFGDGTRLSIL.

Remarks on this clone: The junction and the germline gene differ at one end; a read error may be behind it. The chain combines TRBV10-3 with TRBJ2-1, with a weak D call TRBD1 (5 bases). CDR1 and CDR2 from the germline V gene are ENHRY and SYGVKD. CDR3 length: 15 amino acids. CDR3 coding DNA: TGTGCCAACAGTCAGGGTAGCCCCTCCTACAATGAGCAGTTCTTC. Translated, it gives CANSQGSPSYNEQFF.

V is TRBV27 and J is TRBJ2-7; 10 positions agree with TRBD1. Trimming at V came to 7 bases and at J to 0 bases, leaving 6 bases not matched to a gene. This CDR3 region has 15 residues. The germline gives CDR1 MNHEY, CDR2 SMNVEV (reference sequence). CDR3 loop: CASKNRTGGSYEQYF. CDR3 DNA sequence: TGTGCCAGCAAGAACCGGACAGGGGGCTCCTACGAGCAGTACTTC.

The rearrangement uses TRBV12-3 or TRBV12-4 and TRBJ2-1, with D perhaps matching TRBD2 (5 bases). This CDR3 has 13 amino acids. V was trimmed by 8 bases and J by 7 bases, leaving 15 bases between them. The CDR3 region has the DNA TGTGCCAGCGGCGGGCCTGTGGGGAATGAGCAGTTCTTC. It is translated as CASGGPVGNEQFF.

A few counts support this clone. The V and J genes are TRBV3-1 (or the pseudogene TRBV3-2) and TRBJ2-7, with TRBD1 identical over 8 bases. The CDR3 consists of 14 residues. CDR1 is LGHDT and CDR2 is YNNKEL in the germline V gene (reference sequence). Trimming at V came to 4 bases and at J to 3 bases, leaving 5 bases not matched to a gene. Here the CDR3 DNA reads TGTGCCAGCAGCCCCCGGACAGGGAACTACGAGCAGTACTTC. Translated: CASSPRTGNYEQYF.

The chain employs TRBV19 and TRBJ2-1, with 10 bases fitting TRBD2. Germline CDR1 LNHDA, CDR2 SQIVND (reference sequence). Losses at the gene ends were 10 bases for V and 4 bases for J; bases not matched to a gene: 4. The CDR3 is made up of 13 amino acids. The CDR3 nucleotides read TGTGCCACCGGGACTAGCGTGTACAATGAGCAGTTCTTC. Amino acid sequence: CATGTSVYNEQFF.

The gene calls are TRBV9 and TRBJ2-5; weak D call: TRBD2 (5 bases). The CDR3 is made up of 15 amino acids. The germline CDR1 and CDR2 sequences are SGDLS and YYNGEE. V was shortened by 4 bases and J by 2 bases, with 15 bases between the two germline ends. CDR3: CASSTPGGRQETQYF. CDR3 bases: TGTGCCAGCAGCACCCCTGGAGGCCGGCAAGAGACCCAGTACTTC.

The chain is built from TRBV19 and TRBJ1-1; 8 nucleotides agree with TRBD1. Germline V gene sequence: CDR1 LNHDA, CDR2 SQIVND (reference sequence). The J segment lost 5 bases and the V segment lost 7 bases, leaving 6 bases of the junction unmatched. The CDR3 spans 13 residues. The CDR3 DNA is TGTGCCAGTACCACAGGGGGAGGTACTGAAGCTTTCTTT. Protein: CASTTGGGTEAFF.

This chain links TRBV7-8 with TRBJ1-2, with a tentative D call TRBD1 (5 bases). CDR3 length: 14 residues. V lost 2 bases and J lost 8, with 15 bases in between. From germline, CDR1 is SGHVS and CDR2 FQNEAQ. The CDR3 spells CASSLRWAGMGYTF. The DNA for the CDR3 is TGTGCCAGCAGCTTACGTTGGGCAGGGATGGGCTACACCTTC.

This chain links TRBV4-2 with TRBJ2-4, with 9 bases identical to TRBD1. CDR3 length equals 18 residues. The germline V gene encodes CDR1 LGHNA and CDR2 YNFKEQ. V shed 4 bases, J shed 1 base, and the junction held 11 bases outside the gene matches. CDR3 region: CASSLGNRGLGAKNIQYF. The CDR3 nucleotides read TGTGCCAGCAGCCTAGGGAACAGGGGGCTAGGGGCCAAAAACATTCAGTACTTC.

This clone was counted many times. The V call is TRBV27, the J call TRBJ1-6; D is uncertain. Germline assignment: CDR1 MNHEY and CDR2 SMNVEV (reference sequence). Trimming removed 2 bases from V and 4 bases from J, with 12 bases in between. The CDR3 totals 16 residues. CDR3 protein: CASSLMNGGYNSPLHF. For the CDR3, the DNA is TGTGCCAGCAGTTTAATGAACGGAGGGTATAATTCACCCCTCCACTTT.

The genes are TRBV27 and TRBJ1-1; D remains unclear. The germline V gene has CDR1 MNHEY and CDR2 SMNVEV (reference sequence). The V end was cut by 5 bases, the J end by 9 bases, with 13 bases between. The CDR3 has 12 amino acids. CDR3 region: CASSREGSQAFF. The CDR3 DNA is TGTGCCAGCAGTCGGGAGGGTTCTCAAGCTTTCTTT.

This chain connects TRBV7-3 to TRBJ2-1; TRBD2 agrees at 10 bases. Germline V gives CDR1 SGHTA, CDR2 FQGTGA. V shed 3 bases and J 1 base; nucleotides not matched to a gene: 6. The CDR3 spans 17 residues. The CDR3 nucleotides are TGTGCCAGCAGCTTCGCCGGGACTAGCGAGTCCTACAATGAGCAGTTCTTC. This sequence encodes CASSFAGTSESYNEQFF.

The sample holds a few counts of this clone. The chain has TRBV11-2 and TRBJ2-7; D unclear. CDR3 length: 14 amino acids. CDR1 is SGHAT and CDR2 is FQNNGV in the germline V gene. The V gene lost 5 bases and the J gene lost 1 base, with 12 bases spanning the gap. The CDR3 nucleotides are TGTGCCAGCAGCCTTGTGACGGGTTCCTACGAGCAGTACTTC. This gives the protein CASSLVTGSYEQYF.

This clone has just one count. The CDR3 here is CASSLDGGAYEQYF. The CDR3, as DNA: TGTGCCAGCAGCTTAGATGGGGGGGCCTACGAGCAGTACTTC. The chain recombines TRBV7-9 with TRBJ2-7; TRBD2 matches 7 bases. CDR1 SEHNR and CDR2 FQNEAQ come from the germline V gene (reference sequence). The CDR3 is 14 amino acids. The V gene end was trimmed by 1 base and the J gene end by 2 bases; junction bases not matched to a gene: 2. Drawing the rest from reference TRBV7-9 and TRBJ2-7, the complete variable domain is DTGVSQNPRHKITKRGQNVTFRCDPISEHNRLYWYRQTLGQGPEFLTYFQNEAQLEKSRLLSDRFSAERPKGSFSTLEIQRTEQGDSAMYLCASSLDGGAYEQYFGPGTRLTVT.

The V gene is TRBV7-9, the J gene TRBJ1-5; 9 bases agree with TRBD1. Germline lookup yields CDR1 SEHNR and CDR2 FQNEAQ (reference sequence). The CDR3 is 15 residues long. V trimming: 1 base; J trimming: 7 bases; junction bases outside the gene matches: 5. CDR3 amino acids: CASSLGDRALQPQHF. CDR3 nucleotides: TGTGCCAGCAGCTTAGGGGACAGGGCCTTGCAGCCCCAGCATTTT. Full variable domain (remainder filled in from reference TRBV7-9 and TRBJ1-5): DTGVSQNPRHKITKRGQNVTFRCDPISEHNRLYWYRQTLGQGPEFLTYFQNEAQLEKSRLLSDRFSAERPKGSFSTLEIQRTEQGDSAMYLCASSLGDRALQPQHFGDGTRLSIL.

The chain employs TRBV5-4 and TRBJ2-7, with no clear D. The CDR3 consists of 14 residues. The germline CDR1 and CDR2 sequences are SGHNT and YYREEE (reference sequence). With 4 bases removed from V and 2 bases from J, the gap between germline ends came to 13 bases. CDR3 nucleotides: TGTGCCAGCAGCCAACTTTCCCTCCCCTACGAGCAGTACTTC. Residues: CASSQLSLPYEQYF.

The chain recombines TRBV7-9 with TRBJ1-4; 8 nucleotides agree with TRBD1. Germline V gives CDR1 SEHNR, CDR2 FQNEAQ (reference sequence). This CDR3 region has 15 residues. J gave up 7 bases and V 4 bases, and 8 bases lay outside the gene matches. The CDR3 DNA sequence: TGTGCCAGCAGCTCCCAGACAGGGGTGGGTGAAAAACTGTTTTTT. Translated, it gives CASSSQTGVGEKLFF.

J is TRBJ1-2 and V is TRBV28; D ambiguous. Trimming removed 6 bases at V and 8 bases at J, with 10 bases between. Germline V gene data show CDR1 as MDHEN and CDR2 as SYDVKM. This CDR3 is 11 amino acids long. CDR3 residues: CASSPGKGYTF. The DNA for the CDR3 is TGTGCCAGCAGCCCGGGAAAGGGCTACACCTTC.

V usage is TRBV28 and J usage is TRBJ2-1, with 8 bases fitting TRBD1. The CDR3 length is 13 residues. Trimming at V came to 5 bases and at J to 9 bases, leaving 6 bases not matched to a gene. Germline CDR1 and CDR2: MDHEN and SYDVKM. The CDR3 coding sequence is TGTGCCAGCAGTCGGACAGGGAGAAGTGAGCAGTTCTTC. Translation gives CASSRTGRSEQFF.

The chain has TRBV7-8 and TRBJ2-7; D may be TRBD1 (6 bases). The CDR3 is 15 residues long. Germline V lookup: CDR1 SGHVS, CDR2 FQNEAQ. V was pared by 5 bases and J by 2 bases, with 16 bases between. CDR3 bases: TGTGCCAGCAGCCCTCAGGGGCAGTATCCCTACGAGCAGTACTTC. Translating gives CASSPQGQYPYEQYF.

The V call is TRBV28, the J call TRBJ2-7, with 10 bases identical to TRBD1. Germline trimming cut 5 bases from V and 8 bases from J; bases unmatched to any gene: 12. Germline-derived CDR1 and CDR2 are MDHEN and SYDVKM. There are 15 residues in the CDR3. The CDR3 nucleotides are TGTGCCAGCAGTCCAACCCCGGGACAGGGGCCCCAGCAGTACTTC. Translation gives CASSPTPGQGPQQYF.

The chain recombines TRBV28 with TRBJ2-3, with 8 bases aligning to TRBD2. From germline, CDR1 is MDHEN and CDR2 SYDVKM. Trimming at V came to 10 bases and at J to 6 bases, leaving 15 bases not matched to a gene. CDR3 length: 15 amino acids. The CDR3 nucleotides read TGTGCCACCAGAAGCGGGAGTCGGAGGGCCGATACGCAGTATTTT. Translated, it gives CATRSGSRRADTQYF.

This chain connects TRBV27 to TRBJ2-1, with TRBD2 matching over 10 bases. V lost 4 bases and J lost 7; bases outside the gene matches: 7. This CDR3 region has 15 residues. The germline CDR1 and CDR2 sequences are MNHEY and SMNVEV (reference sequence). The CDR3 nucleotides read TGTGCCAGCAGTTCCCCTAGCGGGAGTCGAAATGAGCAGTTCTTC. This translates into CASSSPSGSRNEQFF.